The 23 T cell receptor beta chains below were found in one sample sequenced in a study of T cells after posttransplantation cyclophosphamide. Sequencing used immunoSEQ multiplex PCR; TCRdb keeps in-frame clones, though not all of them. The sample contains roughly 41,000 clones, none of them singletons. The specimen was PBMCs. These receptors all come from a man in his thirties or forties in good health and a related stem cell transplant donor.

This clone was counted many times. The rearrangement joins TRBV11-2 to TRBJ2-7, with a possible D match to TRBD1 (6 bases). Trimming pared 1 base from V and 0 bases from J, leaving 10 bases between. Germline V CDR1 and CDR2: SGHAT, FQNNGV. The CDR3 runs 15 residues. Here the CDR3 reads CASSLVRDNSYEQYF. CDR3 nucleotides: TGTGCCAGCAGCTTAGTTAGGGACAACTCCTACGAGCAGTACTTC.

In its sample, this clone was seen many times. The chain has TRBV19 and TRBJ2-1; 9 bases are a match to TRBD1. This CDR3 is built from 14 residues. The J segment lost 3 bases and the V segment lost 10 bases, leaving 7 bases of the junction unmatched. CDR1 LNHDA and CDR2 SQIVND come from the germline V gene (reference sequence). In nucleotides, the CDR3 is TGTGCCAATACAGGGGGCGCCGGCTACAATGAGCAGTTCTTC. Translating gives CANTGGAGYNEQFF.

The table lists this clone with many counts. The chain uses TRBV19 and TRBJ2-3, with 11 bases identical to TRBD2. The junction had 11 bases not matched to a gene; V was cut back by 8 bases and J by 4 bases. The CDR3 loop spans 16 amino acids. Per germline, CDR1 LNHDA and CDR2 SQIVND (reference sequence). The CDR3 sequence is CASRSGGANRADTQYF. DNA for the CDR3: TGTGCCAGTCGTAGCGGGGGGGCCAATCGAGCAGATACGCAGTATTTT. The whole variable domain, filled in from reference TRBV19 and TRBJ2-3, reads DGGITQSPKYLFRKEGQNVTLSCEQNLNHDAMYWYRQDPGQGLRLIYYSQIVNDFQKGDIAEGYSVSREKKESFPLTVTSAQKNPTAFYLCASRSGGANRADTQYFGPGTRLTVL.

This clone occurred many times. Germline is not matched at one junction end, which may reflect a read error. This rearrangement joins TRBV5-4 to TRBJ1-3; tentative D call: TRBD1 (6 bases). CDR1 and CDR2 (germline): SGHNT, YYREEE (reference sequence). The CDR3 length is 17 residues. The CDR3 loop reads CASNLQGTGVSGNTIYF. As DNA, the CDR3 is TGTGCCAGCAACTTGCAGGGGACCGGGGTCTCTGGAAACACCATATATTTT.

This clone was counted at least ten times. The chain recombines TRBV24-1 with TRBJ2-2, with D perhaps matching TRBD2 (6 bases). Germline values: CDR1 KGHDR, CDR2 SFDVKD. The ends were cut back, 3 bases at V and 7 bases at J, with 14 bases in the middle. The CDR3 is 15 residues long. The CDR3: CATSDPASVYGELFF. CDR3 DNA sequence: TGTGCCACCAGTGATCCCGCTAGCGTGTACGGGGAGCTGTTTTTT.

This clone was recorded at least ten times. The V gene is TRBV5-4, the J gene TRBJ1-1; 8 bases fit TRBD1. Germline loops: CDR1 SGHNT, CDR2 YYREEE (reference sequence). Trimming took 4 bases from V and 1 from J; bases not matched to a gene: 6. The CDR3 runs 15 residues. The chain's CDR3 is CASSRRTGTNTEAFF. For the CDR3, the DNA is TGTGCCAGCAGCCGTCGGACAGGGACGAACACTGAAGCTTTCTTT.

This clone was seen at least ten times. This chain links TRBV28 with TRBJ1-4; 7 nucleotides line up with TRBD1. Germline assignment: CDR1 MDHEN and CDR2 SYDVKM. CDR3 length: 13 residues. After removal of 6 bases from V and 4 bases from J, the junction contained 2 bases not matched to a gene. This chain's CDR3 is CASRGQFNEKLFF. The CDR3 nucleotides are TGTGCCAGCAGGGGACAGTTTAATGAAAAACTGTTTTTT.

Judged by abundance, this clone is medium-sized (0.01 to 0.1%). The CDR3 spells CASSFQRGGGETQYF. CDR3 bases: TGTGCCAGCAGTTTTCAACGGGGGGGCGGAGAGACCCAGTACTTC. The rearrangement joins TRBV27 to TRBJ2-5; 8 positions match TRBD2. Germline-derived CDR1 and CDR2 are MNHEY and SMNVEV (reference sequence). V was clipped by 3 bases and J by 4 bases; unmatched bases: 7. The CDR3 spans 15 residues.

This clone was seen at least ten times. The V and J genes are TRBV6-2 or TRBV6-3 and TRBJ2-2; D is unclear. V was shortened by 4 bases and J by 7 bases, with 10 bases between the two germline ends. The CDR3 is 13 amino acids. The V gene's germline CDR1 is MNHEY and CDR2 SVGEGT. CDR3 coding DNA: TGTGCCAGCAGTTGGTCGGCAGGCGGGGAGCTGTTTTTT. Protein: CASSWSAGGELFF.

In its sample, this clone was seen many times. The V and J genes are TRBV19 and TRBJ2-7, with D possibly matching TRBD2 (5 bases). From germline, CDR1 is LNHDA and CDR2 SQIVND (reference sequence). V was trimmed by 4 bases and J by 4 bases, leaving 11 bases between them. This CDR3 is 13 amino acids long. CDR3 DNA sequence: TGTGCCAGTAGTAACCTAGCCGGGTACGAGCAGTACTTC. Encoded protein: CASSNLAGYEQYF.

The sample holds many counts of this clone. The V and J genes are TRBV24-1 and TRBJ1-2; D is undetermined. Germline CDR1 and CDR2: KGHDR and SFDVKD. CDR3 length equals 14 residues. Trimming left V 0 bases short and J 8 bases short, with 12 bases between. The CDR3 region has the DNA TGTGCCACCAGTGATTTGGAAGGTCGCGGGGGCTACACCTTC. It specifies CATSDLEGRGGYTF.

This clone was recorded many times. V gene TRBV6-5 combines with J gene TRBJ1-1, with D hard to call. Deletions cut 0 bases from V and 0 bases from J, with 2 bases between. The CDR3 totals 13 residues. Germline-derived CDR1 and CDR2 are MNHEY and SVGAGI. The CDR3 sequence is CASSYSVNTEAFF. The CDR3 DNA reads as TGTGCCAGCAGTTACTCCGTGAACACTGAAGCTTTCTTT.

This clone was counted at least ten times. The rearrangement joins TRBV7-2 to TRBJ1-6; 7 bases line up with TRBD1. CDR1 is SGHTA, CDR2 FQGNSA, per germline. V dropped 5 bases and J dropped 7; count of bases not matched to a gene: 8. CDR3 length: 15 residues. CDR3 loop: CASSTRQGLNSPLHF. In DNA form, the CDR3 reads TGTGCCAGCAGCACGCGACAGGGCCTGAATTCACCCCTCCACTTT.

This clone came up many times. The gene calls are TRBV5-1 and TRBJ1-2; D gene ambiguous. The CDR3 is made up of 15 amino acids. V shed 4 bases and J shed 2 bases, with 15 bases lying between them. Per the germline V gene, CDR1 is SGHRS and CDR2 is YFSETQ. The CDR3 region has the DNA TGCGCCAGCAGCATGAACTCCAGGAGAAACTATGGCTACACCTTC. It translates to CASSMNSRRNYGYTF.

This clone has ten or more counts. The chain links TRBV13 to TRBJ2-7, with unresolved D. This CDR3 is built from 13 residues. Per germline, CDR1 PRHDT and CDR2 FYEKMQ (reference sequence). V gave up 0 bases and J gave up 0 bases, with 3 bases separating them. The CDR3 sequence: CASSLGYSYEQYF. CDR3 sequence (DNA): TGTGCCAGCAGCTTAGGATACTCCTACGAGCAGTACTTC.

This clone was seen many times. The rearrangement joins TRBV19 to TRBJ2-1; TRBD2 matches at 11 bases. The CDR3 totals 16 residues. The ends lost 5 bases at V and 6 bases at J; junction bases unmatched: 9. Germline loops: CDR1 LNHDA, CDR2 SQIVND (reference sequence). The CDR3 nucleotides read TGTGCCAGTAGTTACTTCACTAGCGGGGGTACCAATGAGCAGTTCTTC. It codes for CASSYFTSGGTNEQFF.

This clone was detected many times. This sequence joins TRBV12-3 or TRBV12-4 and TRBJ1-4, with D perhaps TRBD1 (6 bases). This CDR3 has 13 amino acids. V gave up 1 base and J gave up 10 bases, with 10 bases separating them. The CDR3 sequence is CASSLEGGGKLFF. The CDR3 bases are TGTGCCAGCAGTTTAGAAGGGGGGGGAAAACTGTTTTTT.

The table lists this clone with many counts. The chain has TRBV11-3 and TRBJ2-2, with D unclear. The germline V gene encodes CDR1 SGHNT and CDR2 YENEEA. Trimming left V 0 bases short and J 3 bases short, with 5 bases between. The CDR3 sequence is 14 residues long. The CDR3 loop is CASSLDPYTGELFF. The CDR3 nucleotides are TGTGCCAGCAGCTTAGACCCCTACACCGGGGAGCTGTTTTTT.

This clone was counted at least ten times. The V gene is TRBV28, the J gene TRBJ2-1, with 9 nucleotides matching TRBD2. Trimming removed 3 bases from V and 15 bases from J; junction bases left unmatched: 9. From germline, CDR1 is MDHEN and CDR2 SYDVKM. CDR3 length equals 13 residues. CDR3 region: CASSFSTSGTRFF. The CDR3 DNA reads TGTGCCAGCAGTTTTTCGACTAGCGGAACCAGGTTCTTC.

This sequence joins TRBV7-2 and TRBJ2-4; tentatively, D is TRBD2 (7 bases). Germline CDR1 and CDR2: SGHTA and FQGNSA. Deletions cut 3 bases from V and 0 bases from J, with 12 bases between. CDR3 length: 16 residues. The DNA of the CDR3 is TGTGCCAGCAGCTTCCTCGGGGGGCTAGCCAAAAACATTCAGTACTTC. This gives the protein CASSFLGGLAKNIQYF.

This clone showed up many times. The genes are TRBV5-4 and TRBJ1-6, with 8 nucleotides matching TRBD1. Unmatched junction bases numbered 7, after V lost 4 bases and J lost 7 bases. The CDR3 runs to 15 residues. CDR1 and CDR2 (germline): SGHNT, YYREEE (reference sequence). The CDR3 loop reads CASSIPGQENSPLHF. As DNA, the CDR3 is TGTGCCAGCAGCATTCCGGGACAGGAAAATTCACCCCTCCACTTT.

This clone was recorded many times. V is TRBV4-3 and J is TRBJ2-7; D gene unclear. Germline V lookup: CDR1 LGHNA, CDR2 YSLEER. The CDR3 has 14 residues. Trimming cost V 5 bases and J 8 bases, with 19 bases left between them. The DNA of the CDR3 is TGCGCCAGCAGCGAGGTTCTACCTCCTAGGAAGCAGTACTTC. As protein: CASSEVLPPRKQYF.

This clone was seen more than once but under ten times. In nucleotides, the CDR3 is TGTGCCAGCAGTAGTTCGGGACAGGGGGTTGTCCCCGGGGAGCTGTTTTTT. Amino acids: CASSSSGQGVVPGELFF. The chain employs TRBV13 and TRBJ2-2, with TRBD1 identical over 11 bases. The CDR3 consists of 17 residues. Germline V lookup: CDR1 PRHDT, CDR2 FYEKMQ (reference sequence). Unmatched junction bases numbered 12, after V lost 6 bases and J lost 6 bases.